This TCR beta chain was profiled in a study of blood T cell repertoires in COVID-19. Turning to the study itself: Samples came from the United States, Italy and Spain, spanning acute and convalescent COVID-19. Sources were T cells, B-cell-depleted T cells, or PBMCs; the material itself was cDNA or gDNA.

Original analysis: Amplification with reference gene primers provided the estimates of nucleated cell counts. Sequenced by immunoSEQ multiplex PCR; TCRdb stores in-frame clones only, minus some. The V and J calls and the clone size are those of that table, but D and trimming were determined from the DNA. Of 50,000 to 75,000 clones listed, over 75% are singletons. Germline V gene data show CDR1 as MNHEY and CDR2 as SVGEGT. V shed 2 bases, J shed 2 bases, and the junction held 11 bases outside the gene matches. This CDR3 comprises 18 residues. The specimen was peripheral blood. The chain carries TRBV6-2 or TRBV6-3 and TRBJ2-3, with TRBD2 identical over 9 bases. This receptor was obtained from a man in his sixties with acute or convalescent COVID-19. This chain's CDR3 is CASSYGSVAGAYTDTQYF. CDR3 sequence (DNA): TGTGCCAGCAGTTACGGATCGGTAGCGGGGGCTTACACAGATACGCAGTATTTT.